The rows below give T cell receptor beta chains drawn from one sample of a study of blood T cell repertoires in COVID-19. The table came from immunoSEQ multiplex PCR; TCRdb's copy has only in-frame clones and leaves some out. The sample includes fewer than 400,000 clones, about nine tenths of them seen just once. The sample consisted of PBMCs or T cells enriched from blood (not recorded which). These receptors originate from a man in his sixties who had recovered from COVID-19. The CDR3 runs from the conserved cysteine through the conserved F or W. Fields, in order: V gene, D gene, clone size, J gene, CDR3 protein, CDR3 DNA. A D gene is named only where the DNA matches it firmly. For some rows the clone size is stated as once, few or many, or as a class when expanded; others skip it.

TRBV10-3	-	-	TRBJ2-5	CAISDGNQETQYF	TGTGCCATCAGTGACGGGAACCAAGAGACCCAGTACTTC
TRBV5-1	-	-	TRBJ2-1	CASSLDSGRYNEQFF	TGCGCCAGCAGCTTGGACTCCGGGAGATACAATGAGCAGTTCTTC
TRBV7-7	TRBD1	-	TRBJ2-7	CASRKKWRTGYEQYF	TGTGCTAGCAGAAAAAAATGGAGGACAGGGTACGAGCAGTACTTC
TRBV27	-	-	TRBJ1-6	CASKVAQGNSPLHF	TGTGCCAGCAAGGTAGCGCAGGGGAATTCACCCCTCCACTTT
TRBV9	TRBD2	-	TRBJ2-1	CASSTGLAGGREPNEQFF	TGTGCCAGCAGCACGGGACTAGCGGGAGGCCGCGAGCCCAATGAGCAGTTCTTC
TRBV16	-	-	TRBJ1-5	CASSQWTYNQPQHF	TGTGCCAGCAGCCAATGGACATACAATCAGCCCCAGCATTTT
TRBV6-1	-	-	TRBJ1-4	CASSEVPTGATNEKLFF	TGTGCCAGCAGTGAAGTACCCACAGGAGCAACTAATGAAAAACTGTTTTTT
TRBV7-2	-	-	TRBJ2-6	CASRPFGQGANVLTF	TGTGCCAGCAGGCCTTTTGGGCAAGGGGCCAACGTCCTGACTTTC
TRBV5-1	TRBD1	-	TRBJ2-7	CASSLTGGIHEQYF	TGCGCCAGCAGCTTGACAGGGGGCATCCACGAGCAGTACTTC
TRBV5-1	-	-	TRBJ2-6	CASSFIPSSGANVLTF	TGCGCCAGCAGCTTCATCCCCAGCTCTGGGGCCAACGTCCTGACTTTC
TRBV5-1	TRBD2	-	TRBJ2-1	CASSLRAGTSGRDYEQFF	TGCGCCAGCAGCTTGAGGGCTGGGACTAGCGGGAGGGACTATGAGCAGTTCTTC
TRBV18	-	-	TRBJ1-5	CASSPSDSSNQPQHF	TGTGCCAGCTCACCGTCGGACAGTAGCAATCAGCCCCAGCATTTT
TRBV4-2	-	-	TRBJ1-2	CASSGTYYGYTF	TGTGCCAGCTCTGGGACATACTATGGCTACACCTTC
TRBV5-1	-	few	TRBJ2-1	CASSLASFTLITDNEQFF	TGCGCCAGCAGCTTGGCTTCCTTTACCTTAATAACGGACAATGAGCAGTTCTTC
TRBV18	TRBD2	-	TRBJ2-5	CASSPSGTRQETQYF	TGTGCCAGCTCACCCTCCGGGACTAGACAAGAGACCCAGTACTTC
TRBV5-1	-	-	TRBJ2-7	CASSLGTEWNEQYF	TGCGCCAGCAGCTTGGGAACAGAATGGAACGAGCAGTACTTC
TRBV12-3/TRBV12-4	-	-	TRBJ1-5	CASSLSSNQPQHF	TGTGCCAGCAGTTTGAGTAGCAATCAGCCCCAGCATTTT
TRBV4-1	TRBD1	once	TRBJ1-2	CASSLNRGRDYGYTF	TGCGCCAGCAGCCTTAACAGGGGGCGAGACTATGGCTACACCTTC
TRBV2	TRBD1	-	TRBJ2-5	CASSGNRGRETQYF	TGTGCCAGCAGTGGTAACAGGGGGAGAGAGACCCAGTACTTC
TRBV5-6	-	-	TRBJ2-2	CASSLAGLQGRTGELFF	TGTGCCAGCAGCTTGGCGGGTTTGCAGGGAAGGACCGGGGAGCTGTTTTTT
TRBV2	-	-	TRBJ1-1	CASKPGPTEAFF	TGTGCCAGCAAACCTGGGCCCACTGAAGCTTTCTTT
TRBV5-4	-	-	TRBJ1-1	CASSLGVNTEAFF	TGTGCCAGCAGCCTCGGAGTGAACACTGAAGCTTTCTTT
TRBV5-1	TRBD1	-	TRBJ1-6	CASSEGQVGYSYNSPLHF	TGCGCCAGCAGCGAGGGACAGGTCGGGTACTCCTATAATTCACCCCTCCACTTT
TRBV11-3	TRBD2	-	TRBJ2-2	CASSPTSGITGELFF	TGTGCCAGCAGCCCGACTAGCGGGATCACCGGGGAGCTGTTTTTT
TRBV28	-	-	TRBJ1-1	CASSSFGGGRTEAFF	TGTGCCAGCAGTTCCTTCGGCGGGGGACGCACTGAAGCTTTCTTT
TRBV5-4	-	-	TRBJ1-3	CASSFRDTGNTIYF	TGTGCCAGCAGCTTCCGGGACACCGGAAACACCATATATTTT
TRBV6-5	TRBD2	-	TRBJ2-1	CASSSRTSPTYNEQFF	TGTGCCAGCAGTTCCCGGACTAGCCCAACCTACAATGAGCAGTTCTTC